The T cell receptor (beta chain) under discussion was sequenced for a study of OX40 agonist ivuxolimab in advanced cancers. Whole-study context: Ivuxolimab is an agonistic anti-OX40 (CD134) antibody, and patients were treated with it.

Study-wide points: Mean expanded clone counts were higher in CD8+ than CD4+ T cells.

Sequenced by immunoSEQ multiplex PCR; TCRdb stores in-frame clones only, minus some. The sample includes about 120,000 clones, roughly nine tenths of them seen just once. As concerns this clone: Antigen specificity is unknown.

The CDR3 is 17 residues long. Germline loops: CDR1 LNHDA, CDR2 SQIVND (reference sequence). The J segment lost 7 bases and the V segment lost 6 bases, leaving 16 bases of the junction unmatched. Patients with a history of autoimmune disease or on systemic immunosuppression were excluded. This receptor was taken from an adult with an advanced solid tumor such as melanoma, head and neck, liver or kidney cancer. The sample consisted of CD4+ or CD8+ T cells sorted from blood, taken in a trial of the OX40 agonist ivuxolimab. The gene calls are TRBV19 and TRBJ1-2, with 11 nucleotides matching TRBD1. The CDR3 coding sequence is TGTGCCAGTAGGCCCCAGGACAGGGGGCCGGCTGCTTTTGGCTACACCTTC. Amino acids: CASRPQDRGPAAFGYTF.